Below are 7 T cell receptor beta chains sequenced from a single sample in a study of blood T cell repertoires in COVID-19. Repertoires were generated with immunoSEQ multiplex PCR, while TCRdb's copy carries only in-frame clones and drops some. The sample holds some 250,000 clones; 75% to 90% are singletons and the top ten take roughly 7.8%. The sample consisted of peripheral blood. The origin of the receptors is a man aged 60-69 years who had recovered from COVID-19.

This sequence joins TRBV3-1 (or the pseudogene TRBV3-2) and TRBJ1-3; D remains ambiguous. V shed 2 bases and J shed 4 bases, with 12 bases lying between them. Germline V gene data show CDR1 as LGHDT and CDR2 as YNNKEL (reference sequence). The CDR3 consists of 15 residues. The DNA of the CDR3 is TGTGCCAGCAGCCAACGACTCCTATCGGGAAACACCATATATTTT. Its protein is CASSQRLLSGNTIYF.

V gene TRBV14 combines with J gene TRBJ2-3; 10 nucleotides agree with TRBD2. V was pared by 10 bases and J by 3 bases, with 10 bases of the junction left unmatched. Germline V gives CDR1 SGHDN, CDR2 FVKESK. This CDR3 has 15 residues. CDR3 in DNA: TGTGCCACTGCAGAGCGGGGGGGCCCTACAGATACGCAGTATTTT. Its protein is CATAERGGPTDTQYF.

This clone was detected only a few times. The CDR3 coding sequence is TGTGCCAGCAGTGAGTTGCGCGCCGTGGAGCCCCAGCATTTT. Translated, it gives CASSELRAVEPQHF. This sequence joins TRBV6-1 and TRBJ1-5; D unresolved. This CDR3 contains 14 residues. Germline CDR1 reads MNHNS; CDR2 reads SASEGT. V lost 3 bases and J 8 bases, leaving 14 bases between the germline ends.

The chain carries TRBV19 and TRBJ1-2; 7 bases fit TRBD1. Trimming cost V 4 bases and J 2 bases; bases outside gene matches: 4. Germline V lookup: CDR1 LNHDA, CDR2 SQIVND (reference sequence). CDR3 length: 14 residues. CDR3 protein: CASSTRGQNYGYTF. CDR3 DNA sequence: TGTGCCAGTAGTACCCGGGGACAGAACTATGGCTACACCTTC.

The gene calls are TRBV5-1 and TRBJ2-5; TRBD1 aligns across 8 bases. The CDR3 length is 16 residues. Germline CDR1 SGHRS, CDR2 YFSETQ. V shed 0 bases and J 5 bases; nucleotides not matched to a gene: 9. The CDR3 DNA is TGCGCCAGCAGCTTGGCCCCAGGGGGCGCTAGGGAGACCCAGTACTTC. Its protein product is CASSLAPGGARETQYF.

The chain carries TRBV5-1 and TRBJ2-1; D ambiguous. V lost 2 bases, J lost 9 bases, and 18 bases lay in between. The CDR3 spans 15 residues. From germline, CDR1 is SGHRS and CDR2 YFSETQ. The CDR3 spells CASSLIGFNEGEQFF. In nucleotides, the CDR3 is TGCGCCAGCAGCTTAATCGGGTTTAATGAAGGTGAGCAGTTCTTC. The complete variable domain, with remaining parts taken from reference TRBV5-1 and TRBJ2-1, reads KAGVTQTPRYLIKTRGQQVTLSCSPISGHRSVSWYQQTPGQGLQFLFEYFSETQRNKGNFPGRFSGRQFSNSRSEMNVSTLELGDSALYLCASSLIGFNEGEQFFGPGTRLTVL.

This clone was detected once. V is TRBV6-1 and J is TRBJ1-5; 7 bases agree with TRBD1. The germline gives CDR1 MNHNS, CDR2 SASEGT. CDR3 length: 17 residues. The junction had 9 bases not matched to a gene; V was cut back by 4 bases and J by 0 bases. CDR3: CASSGHRGSYSNQPQHF. In nucleotides, the CDR3 is TGTGCCAGCAGTGGACACAGGGGCTCCTATAGCAATCAGCCCCAGCATTTT.